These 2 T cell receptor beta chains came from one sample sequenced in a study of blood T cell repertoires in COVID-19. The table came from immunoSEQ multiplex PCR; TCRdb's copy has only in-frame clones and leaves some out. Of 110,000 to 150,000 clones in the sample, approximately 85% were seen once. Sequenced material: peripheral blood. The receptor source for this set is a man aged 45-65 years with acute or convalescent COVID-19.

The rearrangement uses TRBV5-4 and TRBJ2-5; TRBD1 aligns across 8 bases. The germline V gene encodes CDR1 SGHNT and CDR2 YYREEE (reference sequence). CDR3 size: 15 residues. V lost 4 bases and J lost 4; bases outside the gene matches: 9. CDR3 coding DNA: TGTGCCAGCAGCCCCGGACAGGGACGGGCAGAGACCCAGTACTTC. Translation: CASSPGQGRAETQYF. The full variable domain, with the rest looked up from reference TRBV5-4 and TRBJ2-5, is ETGVTQSPTHLIKTRGQQVTLRCSSQSGHNTVSWYQQALGQGPQFIFQYYREEENGRGNFPPRFSGLQFPNYSSELNVNALELDDSALYLCASSPGQGRAETQYFGPGTRLLVL.

The CDR3 DNA sequence: TGTGCCAGCAGCGTAGGTTCAGTCTTACAGCCCCAGCATTTT. It specifies CASSVGSVLQPQHF. The rearrangement joins TRBV9 to TRBJ1-5; D not certain. V gave up 0 bases and J gave up 7 bases, with 11 bases separating them. Germline CDR1 and CDR2: SGDLS and YYNGEE. CDR3 length: 14 amino acids.